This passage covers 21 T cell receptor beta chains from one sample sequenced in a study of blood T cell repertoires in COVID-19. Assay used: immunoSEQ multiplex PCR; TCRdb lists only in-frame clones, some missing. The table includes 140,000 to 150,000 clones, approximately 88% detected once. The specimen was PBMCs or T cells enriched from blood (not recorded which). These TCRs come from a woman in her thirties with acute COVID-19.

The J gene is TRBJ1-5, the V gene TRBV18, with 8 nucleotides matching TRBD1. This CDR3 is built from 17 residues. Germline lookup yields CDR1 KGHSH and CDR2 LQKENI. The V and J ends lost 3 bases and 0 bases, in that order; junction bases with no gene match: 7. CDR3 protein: CASSPQGGTGSNQPQHF. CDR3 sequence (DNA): TGTGCCAGCTCACCCCAGGGCGGGACAGGTAGCAATCAGCCCCAGCATTTT.

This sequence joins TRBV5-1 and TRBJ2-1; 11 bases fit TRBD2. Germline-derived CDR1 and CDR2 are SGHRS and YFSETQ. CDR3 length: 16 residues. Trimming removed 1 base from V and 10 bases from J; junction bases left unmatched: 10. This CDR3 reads CASSLLRLAGGGEQFF. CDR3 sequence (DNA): TGCGCCAGCAGCTTGCTTCGTCTAGCGGGAGGCGGGGAGCAGTTCTTC.

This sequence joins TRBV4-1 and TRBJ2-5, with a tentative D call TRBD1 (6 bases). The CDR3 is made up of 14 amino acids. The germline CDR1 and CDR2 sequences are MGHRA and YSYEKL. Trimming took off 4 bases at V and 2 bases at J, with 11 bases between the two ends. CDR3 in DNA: TGCGCCAGCAGCCGAGGACAGAAACAAGAGACCCAGTACTTC. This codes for CASSRGQKQETQYF.

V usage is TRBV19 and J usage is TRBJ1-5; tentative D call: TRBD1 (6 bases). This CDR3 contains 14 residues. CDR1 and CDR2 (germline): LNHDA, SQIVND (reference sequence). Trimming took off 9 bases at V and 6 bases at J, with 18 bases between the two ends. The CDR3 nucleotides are TGTGCCAGCGCATCTGGGACATTCTTTCAGCCCCAGCATTTT. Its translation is CASASGTFFQPQHF.

CDR3 amino acids: CASSQNQGAVNNEQFF. The DNA of the CDR3 is TGTGCCAGCAGCCAAAACCAGGGGGCTGTCAACAATGAGCAGTTCTTC. The chain has TRBV7-6 and TRBJ2-1; 8 bases fit TRBD1. CDR3 size: 16 residues. V shed 5 bases, J shed 5 bases, and the junction held 11 bases outside the gene matches. Germline lookup yields CDR1 SGHVS and CDR2 FNYEAQ.

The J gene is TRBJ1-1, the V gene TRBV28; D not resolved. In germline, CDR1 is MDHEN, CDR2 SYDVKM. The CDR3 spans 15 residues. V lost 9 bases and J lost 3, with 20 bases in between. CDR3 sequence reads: CASSTPASGDTEAFF. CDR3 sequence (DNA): TGTGCCAGTTCCACCCCTGCCTCCGGGGACACTGAAGCTTTCTTT. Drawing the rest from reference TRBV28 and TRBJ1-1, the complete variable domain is DVKVTQSSRYLVKRTGEKVFLECVQDMDHENMFWYRQDPGLGLRLIYFSYDVKMKEKGDIPEGYSVSREKKERFSLILESASTNQTSMYLCASSTPASGDTEAFFGQGTRLTVV.

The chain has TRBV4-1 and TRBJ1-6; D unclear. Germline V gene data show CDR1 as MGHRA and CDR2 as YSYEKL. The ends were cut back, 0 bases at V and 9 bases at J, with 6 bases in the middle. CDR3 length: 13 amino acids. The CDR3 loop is CASSQELRSPLHF. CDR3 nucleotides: TGCGCCAGCAGCCAAGAACTACGTTCACCCCTCCACTTT.

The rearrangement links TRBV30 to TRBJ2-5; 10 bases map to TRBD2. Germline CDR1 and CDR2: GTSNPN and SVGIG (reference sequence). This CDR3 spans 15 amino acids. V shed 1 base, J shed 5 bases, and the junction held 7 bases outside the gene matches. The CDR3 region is CAWSGLSGRVETQYF. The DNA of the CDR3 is TGTGCCTGGAGTGGATTAAGCGGGAGGGTCGAGACCCAGTACTTC.

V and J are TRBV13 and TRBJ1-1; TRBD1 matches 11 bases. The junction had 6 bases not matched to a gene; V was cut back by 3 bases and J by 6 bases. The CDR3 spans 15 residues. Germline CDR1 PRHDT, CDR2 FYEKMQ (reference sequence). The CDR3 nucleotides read TGTGCCAGCAGCTTCGGAGGACAGGGGGCCGCTGAAGCTTTCTTT. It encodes CASSFGGQGAAEAFF.

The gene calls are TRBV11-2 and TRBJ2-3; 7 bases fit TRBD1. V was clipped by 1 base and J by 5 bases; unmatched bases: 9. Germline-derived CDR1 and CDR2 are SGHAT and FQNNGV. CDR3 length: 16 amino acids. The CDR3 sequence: CASSLAWGDREDTQYF. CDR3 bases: TGTGCCAGCAGCTTAGCCTGGGGAGACAGGGAAGATACGCAGTATTTT.

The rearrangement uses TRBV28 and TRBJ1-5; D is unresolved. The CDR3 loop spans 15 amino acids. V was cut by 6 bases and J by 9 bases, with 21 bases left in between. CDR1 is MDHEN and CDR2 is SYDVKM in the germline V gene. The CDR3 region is CASSLIGFEGGPQHF. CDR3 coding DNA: TGTGCCAGCAGCTTGATCGGGTTTGAAGGTGGGCCCCAGCATTTT.

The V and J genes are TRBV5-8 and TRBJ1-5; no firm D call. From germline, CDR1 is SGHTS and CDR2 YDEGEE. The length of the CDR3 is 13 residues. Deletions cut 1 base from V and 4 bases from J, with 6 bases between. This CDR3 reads CASSLSFNQPQHF. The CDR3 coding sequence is TGTGCCAGCAGCTTGTCCTTTAATCAGCCCCAGCATTTT.

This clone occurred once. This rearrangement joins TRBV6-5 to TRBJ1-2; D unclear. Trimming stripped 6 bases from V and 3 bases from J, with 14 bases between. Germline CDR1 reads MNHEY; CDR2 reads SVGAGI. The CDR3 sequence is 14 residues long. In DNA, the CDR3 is TGTGCCAGCAGCGTCAGCACAGTTGACTATGGCTACACCTTC. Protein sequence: CASSVSTVDYGYTF.

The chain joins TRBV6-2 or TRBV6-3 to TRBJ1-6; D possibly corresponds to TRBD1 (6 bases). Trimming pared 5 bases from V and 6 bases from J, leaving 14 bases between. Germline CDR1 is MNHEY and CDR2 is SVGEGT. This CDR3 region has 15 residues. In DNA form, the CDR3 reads TGTGCCAGCAGTCGGACAGCTTCGTTTAATTCACCCCTCCACTTT. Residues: CASSRTASFNSPLHF.

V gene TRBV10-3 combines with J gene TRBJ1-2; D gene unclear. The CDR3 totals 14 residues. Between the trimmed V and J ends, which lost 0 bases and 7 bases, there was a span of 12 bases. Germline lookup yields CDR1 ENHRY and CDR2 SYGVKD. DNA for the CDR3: TGTGCCATCAGTGAGTCGAGCGACCGGGGTGGCTACACCTTC. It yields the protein CAISESSDRGGYTF.

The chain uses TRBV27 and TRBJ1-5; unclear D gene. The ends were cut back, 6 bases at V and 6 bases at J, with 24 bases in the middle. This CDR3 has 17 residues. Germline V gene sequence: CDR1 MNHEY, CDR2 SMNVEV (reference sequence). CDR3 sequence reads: CASSFGGSSGIVQPQHF. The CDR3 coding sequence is TGTGCCAGCAGCTTTGGTGGCAGCTCCGGGATAGTTCAGCCCCAGCATTTT.

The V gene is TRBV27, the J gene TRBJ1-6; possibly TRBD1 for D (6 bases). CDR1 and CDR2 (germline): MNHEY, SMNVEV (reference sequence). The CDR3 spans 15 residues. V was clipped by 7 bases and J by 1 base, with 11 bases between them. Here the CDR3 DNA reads TGTGCCAGCACCGACAGGTTTTCCTATAATTCACCCCTCCACTTT. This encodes CASTDRFSYNSPLHF.

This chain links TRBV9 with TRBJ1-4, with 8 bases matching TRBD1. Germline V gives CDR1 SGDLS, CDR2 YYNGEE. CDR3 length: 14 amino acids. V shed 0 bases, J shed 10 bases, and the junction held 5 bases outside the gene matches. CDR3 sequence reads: CASSVEAGGLKLFF. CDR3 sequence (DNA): TGTGCCAGCAGCGTAGAGGCAGGGGGCTTAAAACTGTTTTTT.

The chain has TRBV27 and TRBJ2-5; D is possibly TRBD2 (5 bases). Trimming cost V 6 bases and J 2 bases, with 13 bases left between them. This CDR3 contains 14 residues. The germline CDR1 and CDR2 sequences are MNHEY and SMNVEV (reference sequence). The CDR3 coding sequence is TGTGCCAGCAGAGTCTTCGGAGGACAAGAGACCCAGTACTTC. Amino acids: CASRVFGGQETQYF.

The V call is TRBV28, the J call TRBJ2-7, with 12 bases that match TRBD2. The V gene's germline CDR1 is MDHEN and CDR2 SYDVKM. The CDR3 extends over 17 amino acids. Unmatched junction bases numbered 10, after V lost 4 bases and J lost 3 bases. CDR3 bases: TGTGCCAGCAGTTCACCCCTACTAGCGGGAGGTGGCTACGAGCAGTACTTC. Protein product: CASSSPLLAGGGYEQYF.

CDR3 sequence (DNA): TGTGCCAGCAAACACGTGCTGGGGACTAGCGGATACAATGAGCAGTTCTTC. Residues: CASKHVLGTSGYNEQFF. The chain has TRBV27 and TRBJ2-1; 11 bases map to TRBD2. CDR3 size: 17 residues. Germline-derived CDR1 and CDR2 are MNHEY and SMNVEV (reference sequence). V was pared by 7 bases and J by 4 bases, with 12 bases of the junction left unmatched.